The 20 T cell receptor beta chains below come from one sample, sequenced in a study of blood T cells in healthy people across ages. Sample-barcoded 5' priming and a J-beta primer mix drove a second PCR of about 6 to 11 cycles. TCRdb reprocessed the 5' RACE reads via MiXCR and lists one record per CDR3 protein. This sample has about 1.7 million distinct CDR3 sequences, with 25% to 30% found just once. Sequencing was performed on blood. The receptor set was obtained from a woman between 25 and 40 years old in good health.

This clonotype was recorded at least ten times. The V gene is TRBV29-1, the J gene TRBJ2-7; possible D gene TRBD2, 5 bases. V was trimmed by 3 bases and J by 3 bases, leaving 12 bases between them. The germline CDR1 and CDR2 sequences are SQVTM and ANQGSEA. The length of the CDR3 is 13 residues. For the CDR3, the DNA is TGCAGCGTTGAGGGTAGCGCCGGCTACGAGCAGTACTTC. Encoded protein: CSVEGSAGYEQYF.

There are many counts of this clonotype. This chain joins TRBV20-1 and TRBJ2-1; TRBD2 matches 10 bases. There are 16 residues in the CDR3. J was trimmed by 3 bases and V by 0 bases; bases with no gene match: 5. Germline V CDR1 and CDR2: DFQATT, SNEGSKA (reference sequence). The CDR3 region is CSARDGLAEFYNEQFF. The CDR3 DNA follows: TGCAGTGCTAGAGACGGACTAGCGGAGTTCTACAATGAGCAGTTCTTC.

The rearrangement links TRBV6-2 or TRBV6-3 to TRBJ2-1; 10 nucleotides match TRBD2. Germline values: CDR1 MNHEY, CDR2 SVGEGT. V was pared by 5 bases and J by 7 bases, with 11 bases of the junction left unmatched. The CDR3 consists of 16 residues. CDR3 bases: TGTGCCAGCAGTCCCAGCGGGAGGGGGCGGGATAATGAGCAGTTCTTC. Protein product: CASSPSGRGRDNEQFF.

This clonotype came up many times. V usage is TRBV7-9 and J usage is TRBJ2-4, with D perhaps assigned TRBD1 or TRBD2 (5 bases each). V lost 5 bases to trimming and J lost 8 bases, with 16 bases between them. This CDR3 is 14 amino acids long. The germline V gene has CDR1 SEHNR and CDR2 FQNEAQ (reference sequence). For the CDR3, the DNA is TGTGCCAGCAGCCCCGAGGGGAGCTCGGACATTCAGTACTTC. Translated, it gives CASSPEGSSDIQYF.

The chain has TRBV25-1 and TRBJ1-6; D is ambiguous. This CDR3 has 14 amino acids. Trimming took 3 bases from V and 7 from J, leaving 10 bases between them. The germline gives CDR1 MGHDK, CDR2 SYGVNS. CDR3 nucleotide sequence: TGTGCCAGCAGTGAGGACCCTCGGAATTCACCCCTCCACTTT. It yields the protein CASSEDPRNSPLHF.

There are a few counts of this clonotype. The CDR3 nucleotides read TGTGCCAGCAGTGAAACTAGCGGGAGCAGGGGTGAGCAGTTCTTC. Encoded protein: CASSETSGSRGEQFF. The rearrangement joins TRBV2 to TRBJ2-1; 11 bases line up with TRBD2. CDR1 and CDR2 from the germline V gene are SNHLY and FYNNEI. The junction had 6 bases not matched to a gene; V was cut back by 2 bases and J by 9 bases. The CDR3 is made up of 15 amino acids.

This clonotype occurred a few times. CDR3 amino acids: CASSSGAKEQYF. For the CDR3, the DNA is TGTGCCAGCAGTTCAGGGGCAAAAGAGCAGTACTTC. The chain links TRBV6-5 to TRBJ2-7; maybe TRBD1 (6 bases). Germline V gene data show CDR1 as MNHEY and CDR2 as SVGAGI. This CDR3 is 12 amino acids long. V was pared by 4 bases and J by 7 bases, with 11 bases between.

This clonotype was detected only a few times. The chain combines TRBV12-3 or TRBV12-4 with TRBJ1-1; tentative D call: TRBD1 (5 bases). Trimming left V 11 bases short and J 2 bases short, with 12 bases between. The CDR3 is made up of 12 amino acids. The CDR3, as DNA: TGTGCCGGGGGGATCGGTAACACTGAAGCTTTCTTT. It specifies CAGGIGNTEAFF.

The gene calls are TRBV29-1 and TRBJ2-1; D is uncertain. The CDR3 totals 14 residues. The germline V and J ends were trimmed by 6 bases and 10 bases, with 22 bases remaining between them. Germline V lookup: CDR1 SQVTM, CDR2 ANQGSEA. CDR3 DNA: TGCAGCGTGGACCGACACTTGATAGGGTCCGAGCAGTTCTTC. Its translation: CSVDRHLIGSEQFF.

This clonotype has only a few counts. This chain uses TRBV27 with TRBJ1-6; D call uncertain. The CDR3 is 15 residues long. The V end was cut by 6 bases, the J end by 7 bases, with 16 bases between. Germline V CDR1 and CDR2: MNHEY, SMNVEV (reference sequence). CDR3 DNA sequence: TGTGCCAGCAGGGGCTACGCGGACGGCAATTCACCCCTCCACTTT. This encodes CASRGYADGNSPLHF.

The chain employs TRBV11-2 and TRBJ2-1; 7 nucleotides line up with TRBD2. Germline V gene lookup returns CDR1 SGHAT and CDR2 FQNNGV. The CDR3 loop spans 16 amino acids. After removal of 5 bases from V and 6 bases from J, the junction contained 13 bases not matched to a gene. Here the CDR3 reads CASSTIRGVLGNEQFF. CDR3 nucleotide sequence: TGTGCCAGCAGCACTATTCGGGGGGTTCTAGGCAATGAGCAGTTCTTC.

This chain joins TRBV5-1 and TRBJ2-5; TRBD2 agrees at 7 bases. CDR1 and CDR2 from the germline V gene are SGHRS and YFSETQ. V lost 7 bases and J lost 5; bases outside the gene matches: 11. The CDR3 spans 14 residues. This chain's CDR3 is CASAGDPGMETQYF. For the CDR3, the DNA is TGCGCCAGCGCGGGAGACCCCGGGATGGAGACCCAGTACTTC. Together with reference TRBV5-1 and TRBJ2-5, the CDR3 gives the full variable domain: KAGVTQTPRYLIKTRGQQVTLSCSPISGHRSVSWYQQTPGQGLQFLFEYFSETQRNKGNFPGRFSGRQFSNSRSEMNVSTLELGDSALYLCASAGDPGMETQYFGPGTRLLVL.

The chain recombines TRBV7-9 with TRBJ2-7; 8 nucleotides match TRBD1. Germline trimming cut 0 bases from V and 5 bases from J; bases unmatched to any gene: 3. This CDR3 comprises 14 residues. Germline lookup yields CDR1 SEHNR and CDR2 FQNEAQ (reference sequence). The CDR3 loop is CASSLARGPNEQYF. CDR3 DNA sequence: TGTGCCAGCAGCTTAGCCAGGGGGCCAAACGAGCAGTACTTC.

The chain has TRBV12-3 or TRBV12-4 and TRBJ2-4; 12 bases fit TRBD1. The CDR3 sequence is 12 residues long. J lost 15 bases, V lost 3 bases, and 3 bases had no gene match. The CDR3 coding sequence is TGTGCCAGCAGTTTGGGGACAGGGGGCTGGTACTTC. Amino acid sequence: CASSLGTGGWYF.

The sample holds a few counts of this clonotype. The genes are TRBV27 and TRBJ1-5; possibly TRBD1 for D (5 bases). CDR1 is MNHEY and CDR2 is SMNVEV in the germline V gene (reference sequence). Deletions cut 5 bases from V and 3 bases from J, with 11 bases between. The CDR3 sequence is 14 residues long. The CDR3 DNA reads TGTGCCAGCAGTGTGGCAGGGTTCAATCAGCCCCAGCATTTT. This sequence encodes CASSVAGFNQPQHF.

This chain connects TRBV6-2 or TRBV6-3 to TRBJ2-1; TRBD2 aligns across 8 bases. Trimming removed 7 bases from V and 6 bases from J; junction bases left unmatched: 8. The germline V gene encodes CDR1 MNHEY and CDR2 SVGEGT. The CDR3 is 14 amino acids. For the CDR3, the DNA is TGTGCCAGCAACCCGGGACTAGAGTTCAATGAGCAGTTCTTC. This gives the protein CASNPGLEFNEQFF.

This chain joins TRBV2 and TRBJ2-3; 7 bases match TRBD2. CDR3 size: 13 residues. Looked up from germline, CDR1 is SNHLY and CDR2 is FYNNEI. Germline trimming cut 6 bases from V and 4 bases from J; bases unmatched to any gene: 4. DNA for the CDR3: TGTGCCAGCAGGCGGGAGTCGGCAGATACGCAGTATTTT. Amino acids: CASRRESADTQYF. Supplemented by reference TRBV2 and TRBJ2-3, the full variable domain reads EPEVTQTPSHQVTQMGQEVILRCVPISNHLYFYWYRQILGQKVEFLVSFYNNEISEKSEIFDDQFSVERPDGSNFTLKIRSTKLEDSAMYFCASRRESADTQYFGPGTRLTVL.

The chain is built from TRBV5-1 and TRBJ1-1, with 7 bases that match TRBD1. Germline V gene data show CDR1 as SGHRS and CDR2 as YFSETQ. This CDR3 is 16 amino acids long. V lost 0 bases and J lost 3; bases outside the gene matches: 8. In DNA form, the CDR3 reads TGCGCCAGCAGCTTGGTCCCAAGCCAGGGGGACACTGAAGCTTTCTTT. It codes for CASSLVPSQGDTEAFF.

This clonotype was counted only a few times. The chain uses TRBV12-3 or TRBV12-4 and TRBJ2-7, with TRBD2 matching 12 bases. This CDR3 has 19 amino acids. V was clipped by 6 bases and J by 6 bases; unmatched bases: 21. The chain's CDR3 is CASRGGLAGKRHPFSEQYF. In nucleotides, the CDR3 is TGTGCCAGCAGGGGAGGACTAGCGGGGAAGAGGCACCCTTTCTCCGAGCAGTACTTC.

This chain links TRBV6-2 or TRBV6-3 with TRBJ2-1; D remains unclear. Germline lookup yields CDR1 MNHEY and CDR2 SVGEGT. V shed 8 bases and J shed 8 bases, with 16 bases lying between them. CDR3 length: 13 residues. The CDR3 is CASPRNRSHEQFF. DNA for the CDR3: TGTGCCAGCCCCCGGAACAGATCCCATGAGCAGTTCTTC.